This TCR beta chain was recovered during a study of blood T cells in healthy people across ages. Study-wide results and limits: No conclusive comparison of naive versus antigen-experienced cells was possible with unsorted PBMCs.

Germline V gives CDR1 SGDLS, CDR2 YYNGEE. CDR3 length: 12 residues. Trimming took off 2 bases at V and 4 bases at J, with 6 bases between the two ends. This clonotype was seen just once. Its specificity is unknown. A second PCR, run for about 7 to 11 cycles, used a sample-barcoded 5' primer plus a J-beta primer mix. Tagging of each cDNA molecule was performed by a template-switch adaptor with 12 random nucleotides. TCRdb analysed the 5' RACE reads with MiXCR anew, one entry per CDR3 protein. The repertoire has 600,000 to 1,000,000 distinct CDR3 sequences, roughly 60% of them found once; the top ten carry about 20%. Each donor's blood draw was around 9.1 milliliters of peripheral blood.

The specimen sequenced was blood. The TCR sequence derives from a man younger than 45 in good health. The genes are TRBV9 and TRBJ1-2; no clear D. CDR3 amino acids: CASSVTAYGYTF. CDR3 DNA: TGTGCCAGCAGCGTGACTGCCTATGGCTACACCTTC.